This entry describes one T cell receptor (beta chain). These data come from a study of blood T cell repertoires in COVID-19. The repertoire was sequenced with immunoSEQ multiplex PCR; TCRdb's copy has only in-frame clones and lacks some. The table lists approximately 360,000 clones, 85% to 90% of them singletons, with approximately 1% in the top ten. From germline, CDR1 is SGHDT and CDR2 YYEEEE. The CDR3 covers 15 residues. The V and J ends lost 4 bases and 7 bases, in that order; junction bases with no gene match: 8. The V and J genes are TRBV5-6 and TRBJ1-2; 12 nucleotides line up with TRBD1. The sequence was collected from a woman under 40 with acute COVID-19. Specimen: PBMCs or T cells enriched from blood (not recorded which). This CDR3 reads CASSRPGQGAFGYTF. CDR3 sequence (DNA): TGTGCCAGCAGCAGACCGGGACAGGGGGCGTTTGGCTACACCTTC.